These 27 T cell receptor beta chains came from one sample sequenced in a study of blood T cell repertoires in COVID-19. The protocol was immunoSEQ multiplex PCR, while the TCRdb copy is restricted to in-frame clones and leaves out a portion. The repertoire holds roughly 99,000 clones, with approximately 90% as singletons. Material: peripheral blood. The receptors here all came from a man between 50 and 59 years old with active or convalescent COVID-19.

This clone appeared a few times. The chain combines TRBV30 with TRBJ1-1, with D unclear. The CDR3 runs 11 residues. Between the trimmed V and J ends, which lost 3 bases and 4 bases, there was a span of 6 bases. Per germline, CDR1 GTSNPN and CDR2 SVGIG (reference sequence). The CDR3 here is CAWRRSTEAFF. DNA of the CDR3: TGTGCCTGGAGACGGAGCACTGAAGCTTTCTTT. Combining the CDR3 with reference TRBV30 and TRBJ1-1 gives the whole variable domain SQTIHQWPATLVQPVGSPLSLECTVEGTSNPNLYWYRQAAGRGLQLLFYSVGIGQISSEVPQNLSASRPQDRQFILSSKKLLLSDSGFYLCAWRRSTEAFFGQGTRLTVV.

This clone was found a few times. J is TRBJ1-6 and V is TRBV9; no reliable D call. Trimming took 7 bases from V and 0 from J, leaving 11 bases between them. The germline V gene has CDR1 SGDLS and CDR2 YYNGEE. CDR3 size: 15 residues. The CDR3 bases are TGTGCCAGCGGCGGGAGGAGCTCCTATAATTCACCCCTCCACTTT. It is translated as CASGGRSSYNSPLHF. The whole variable domain, filled in from reference TRBV9 and TRBJ1-6, reads DSGVTQTPKHLITATGQRVTLRCSPRSGDLSVYWYQQSLDQGLQFLIQYYNGEERAKGNILERFSAQQFPDLHSELNLSSLELGDSALYFCASGGRSSYNSPLHFGNGTRLTVT.

DNA of the CDR3: TGTGCCAGCAGCTTCGACAGGGCCTACAATGAGCAGTTCTTC. Protein sequence: CASSFDRAYNEQFF. The J gene is TRBJ2-1, the V gene TRBV5-5; 7 nucleotides align to TRBD1. Germline values: CDR1 SGHKS, CDR2 YYEKEE (reference sequence). V lost 2 bases and J lost 2; bases outside the gene matches: 1. The CDR3 totals 14 residues.

The chain employs TRBV28 and TRBJ1-2; D may be TRBD1 (6 bases). From germline, CDR1 is MDHEN and CDR2 SYDVKM. CDR3 size: 15 residues. V was pared by 5 bases and J by 4 bases, with 17 bases between. The CDR3 coding sequence is TGTGCCAGCAGTCCGCCCTACAGGGAAGGCTATGGCTACACCTTC. Translated: CASSPPYREGYGYTF.

V usage is TRBV19 and J usage is TRBJ2-1, with D possibly being TRBD2 (5 bases). Trimming cost V 4 bases and J 6 bases, with 13 bases left between them. The germline CDR1 and CDR2 sequences are LNHDA and SQIVND (reference sequence). The CDR3 sequence is 14 residues long. The DNA for the CDR3 is TGTGCCAGTAGTAGCGGGTTTCGGGCCAATGAGCAGTTCTTC. Amino acids: CASSSGFRANEQFF.

The chain uses TRBV13 and TRBJ2-7; D unclear. Per the germline V gene, CDR1 is PRHDT and CDR2 is FYEKMQ (reference sequence). This CDR3 has 13 residues. V lost 4 bases, J lost 1 base, and 8 bases lay in between. The CDR3 loop is CASSSRRSYEQYF. Here the CDR3 DNA reads TGTGCCAGCAGCTCTAGGCGATCCTACGAGCAGTACTTC.

The genes are TRBV7-2 and TRBJ1-2, with 8 bases aligning to TRBD1. The germline gives CDR1 SGHTA, CDR2 FQGNSA. The V and J ends lost 1 base and 5 bases, in that order; junction bases with no gene match: 9. The CDR3 covers 16 residues. DNA of the CDR3: TGTGCCAGCAGCTTAGAGTTAGGGACAGGCCTTTATGGCTACACCTTC. Its protein product is CASSLELGTGLYGYTF.

V usage is TRBV3-1 (or the pseudogene TRBV3-2) and J usage is TRBJ2-7; D unresolved. Germline V lookup: CDR1 LGHDT, CDR2 YNNKEL (reference sequence). The CDR3 has 14 residues. V was trimmed by 1 base and J by 0 bases, leaving 7 bases between them. This CDR3 reads CASSQGASSYEQYF. DNA for the CDR3: TGTGCCAGCAGCCAAGGAGCTAGCTCCTACGAGCAGTACTTC.

The rearrangement joins TRBV5-1 to TRBJ2-7; a possible D gene is TRBD1 (5 bases). The CDR3 is 18 amino acids. The ends were cut back, 3 bases at V and 7 bases at J, with 29 bases in the middle. Germline V gene sequence: CDR1 SGHRS, CDR2 YFSETQ. The CDR3, as DNA: TGCGCCAGCAGCTGGGGTACCGCCGGTCAGGGCCCTCTACGAGAGCAGTACTTC. Its translation is CASSWGTAGQGPLREQYF.

The gene calls are TRBV6-1 and TRBJ1-2; 7 bases fit TRBD1. Germline-derived CDR1 and CDR2 are MNHNS and SASEGT. The J segment lost 8 bases and the V segment lost 1 base, leaving 10 bases of the junction unmatched. This CDR3 has 15 residues. CDR3 in amino acids: CASSEDLTGRKGYTF. Here the CDR3 DNA reads TGTGCCAGCAGTGAAGATCTGACAGGGCGTAAGGGCTACACCTTC.

The chain is built from TRBV6-5 and TRBJ2-3, with D possibly being TRBD2 (6 bases). The CDR3 runs 15 residues. Trimming pared 8 bases from V and 1 base from J, leaving 16 bases between. CDR1 is MNHEY and CDR2 is SVGAGI in the germline V gene. In DNA form, the CDR3 reads TGTGCCAGCCGGGGGTATGGACCCCGCACAGATACGCAGTATTTT. Amino acids: CASRGYGPRTDTQYF.

The table lists this clone with a count of one. This chain joins TRBV7-9 and TRBJ1-2, with 7 bases identical to TRBD1. This CDR3 contains 14 residues. CDR1 and CDR2 (germline): SEHNR, FQNEAQ (reference sequence). V gave up 0 bases and J gave up 8 bases; unmatched junction bases: 6. The CDR3 DNA follows: TGTGCCAGCAGCTTAGCTGACAGGGCGGTGGGCTACACCTTC. Protein product: CASSLADRAVGYTF.

This chain uses TRBV2 with TRBJ2-7; a possible D gene is TRBD2 (5 bases). The CDR3 loop spans 13 amino acids. The germline V gene has CDR1 SNHLY and CDR2 FYNNEI. The V and J ends lost 8 bases and 7 bases respectively, with 18 bases between them. In DNA form, the CDR3 reads TGTGCCAGCCGCCCAGGACTCACGCCAGAGCAGTACTTC. Its translation is CASRPGLTPEQYF.

CDR3 in amino acids: CASTGDFYNEQFF. The CDR3 nucleotides are TGTGCCAGCACCGGGGACTTTTACAATGAGCAGTTCTTC. J is TRBJ2-1 and V is TRBV27, with TRBD2 as a possible D gene (6 bases). In germline, CDR1 is MNHEY, CDR2 SMNVEV (reference sequence). The ends were cut back, 7 bases at V and 4 bases at J, with 11 bases in the middle. The CDR3 covers 13 residues.

The chain uses TRBV25-1 and TRBJ2-2; no reliable D call. This CDR3 contains 14 residues. V gave up 3 bases and J gave up 0 bases, with 5 bases separating them. Germline CDR1 reads MGHDK; CDR2 reads SYGVNS. In nucleotides, the CDR3 is TGTGCCAGCAGTGACTCCGCGAACACCGGGGAGCTGTTTTTT. This sequence encodes CASSDSANTGELFF.

The CDR3 sequence is CASSYSTSSGRYEQYF. As DNA, the CDR3 is TGTGCCAGCAGTTACTCGACGAGTAGCGGGAGATACGAGCAGTACTTC. V is TRBV6-5 and J is TRBJ2-7; TRBD2 matches 9 bases. Germline-derived CDR1 and CDR2 are MNHEY and SVGAGI. CDR3 size: 16 residues. The junction had 7 bases not matched to a gene; V was cut back by 0 bases and J by 4 bases.

The chain uses TRBV6-6 and TRBJ2-3, with TRBD2 matching over 12 bases. Trimming cost V 4 bases and J 6 bases; bases outside gene matches: 5. Germline values: CDR1 MNHNY, CDR2 SVGAGI (reference sequence). This CDR3 comprises 15 residues. In DNA, the CDR3 is TGTGCCAGCAGTTCCCGGACTAGCGGGATTGATACGCAGTATTTT. Protein product: CASSSRTSGIDTQYF.

This clone showed up just once. CDR3 DNA: TGTGCCAGCAGCTTAGGCCCGACAGGGATCGGCTATGGCTACACCTTC. It translates to CASSLGPTGIGYGYTF. The chain combines TRBV7-6 with TRBJ1-2; 7 positions match TRBD1. The V and J ends lost 1 base and 4 bases, in that order; junction bases with no gene match: 9. The CDR3 length is 16 residues. Germline CDR1 and CDR2: SGHVS and FNYEAQ.

In this sample, this clone turned up a few times. The CDR3 spells CAWSVQRVLNYGYTF. For the CDR3, the DNA is TGTGCCTGGAGTGTACAACGCGTACTAAACTATGGCTACACCTTC. V is TRBV30 and J is TRBJ1-2; D uncertain. The CDR3 runs 15 residues. Germline V lookup: CDR1 GTSNPN, CDR2 SVGIG (reference sequence). Trimming left V 0 bases short and J 2 bases short, with 13 bases between.

The chain carries TRBV5-1 and TRBJ2-3, with 8 bases aligning to TRBD2. The CDR3 contains 16 residues. Germline V gene lookup returns CDR1 SGHRS and CDR2 YFSETQ. V trimming: 4 bases; J trimming: 4 bases; junction bases outside the gene matches: 11. The DNA for the CDR3 is TGCGCCAGCAGCACGGGAGGGCGGGGGCCGGCAGATACGCAGTATTTT. It is translated as CASSTGGRGPADTQYF.

This clone was counted a single time. This chain uses TRBV7-9 with TRBJ2-7; 7 nucleotides match TRBD1. Trimming at V came to 5 bases and at J to 2 bases, leaving 9 bases not matched to a gene. The CDR3 has 15 residues. CDR1 is SEHNR, CDR2 FQNEAQ, per germline (reference sequence). The CDR3 nucleotides are TGTGCCAGCAGCCCCCCCGGGACAGTGACCTACGAGCAGTACTTC. Its protein is CASSPPGTVTYEQYF.

The J gene is TRBJ1-3, the V gene TRBV28; no firm D call. This CDR3 contains 15 residues. With 5 bases removed from V and 2 bases from J, the gap between germline ends came to 13 bases. Germline V gene data show CDR1 as MDHEN and CDR2 as SYDVKM. The chain's CDR3 is CASSPRRAPGNTIYF. The CDR3 coding sequence is TGTGCCAGCAGTCCGAGGAGGGCCCCTGGAAACACCATATATTTT.

The V and J genes are TRBV25-1 and TRBJ1-1, with D uncertain. Between the trimmed V and J ends, which lost 4 bases and 3 bases, there was a span of 9 bases. CDR3 size: 13 residues. Per the germline V gene, CDR1 is MGHDK and CDR2 is SYGVNS. The CDR3: CASSVQEDTEAFF. DNA for the CDR3: TGTGCCAGCAGTGTGCAGGAGGACACTGAAGCTTTCTTT.

This clone was observed a handful of times. The rearrangement links TRBV7-9 to TRBJ2-1; 9 bases match TRBD1. Germline CDR1 and CDR2: SEHNR and FQNEAQ (reference sequence). V lost 4 bases to trimming and J lost 10 bases; unmatched junction nucleotides: 11. The CDR3 is 15 amino acids. CDR3 region: CASSSRTGEVIEQFF. The DNA for the CDR3 is TGTGCCAGCAGCTCCCGGACAGGGGAGGTAATAGAGCAGTTCTTC. Full variable domain (outside the CDR3, taken from reference TRBV7-9 and TRBJ2-1): DTGVSQNPRHKITKRGQNVTFRCDPISEHNRLYWYRQTLGQGPEFLTYFQNEAQLEKSRLLSDRFSAERPKGSFSTLEIQRTEQGDSAMYLCASSSRTGEVIEQFFGPGTRLTVL.

V usage is TRBV18 and J usage is TRBJ2-7, with 9 bases identical to TRBD1. The CDR3 covers 15 residues. V shed 2 bases, J shed 3 bases, and the junction held 5 bases outside the gene matches. Germline-derived CDR1 and CDR2 are KGHSH and LQKENI. Here the CDR3 DNA reads TGTGCCAGCTCACCATTGGACAGGGGTCACTACGAGCAGTACTTC. Translated, it gives CASSPLDRGHYEQYF.

This clone has only a few counts. V is TRBV5-6 and J is TRBJ2-7; 12 bases match TRBD2. V was pared by 3 bases and J by 6 bases, with 4 bases of the junction left unmatched. This CDR3 has 14 amino acids. Germline CDR1 reads SGHDT; CDR2 reads YYEEEE. The CDR3 DNA sequence: TGTGCCAGCAGCTCCGGGACTAGCGGGTTCGAGCAGTACTTC. Translation: CASSSGTSGFEQYF.

This chain joins TRBV6-6 and TRBJ2-5, with TRBD2 as a possible D gene (7 bases). V was cut by 0 bases and J by 2 bases, with 10 bases left in between. Germline V gives CDR1 MNHNY, CDR2 SVGAGI (reference sequence). This CDR3 is built from 15 residues. CDR3 coding DNA: TGTGCCAGCAGTTACTCGGGAGGGGGGCAAGAGACCCAGTACTTC. Translation gives CASSYSGGGQETQYF.